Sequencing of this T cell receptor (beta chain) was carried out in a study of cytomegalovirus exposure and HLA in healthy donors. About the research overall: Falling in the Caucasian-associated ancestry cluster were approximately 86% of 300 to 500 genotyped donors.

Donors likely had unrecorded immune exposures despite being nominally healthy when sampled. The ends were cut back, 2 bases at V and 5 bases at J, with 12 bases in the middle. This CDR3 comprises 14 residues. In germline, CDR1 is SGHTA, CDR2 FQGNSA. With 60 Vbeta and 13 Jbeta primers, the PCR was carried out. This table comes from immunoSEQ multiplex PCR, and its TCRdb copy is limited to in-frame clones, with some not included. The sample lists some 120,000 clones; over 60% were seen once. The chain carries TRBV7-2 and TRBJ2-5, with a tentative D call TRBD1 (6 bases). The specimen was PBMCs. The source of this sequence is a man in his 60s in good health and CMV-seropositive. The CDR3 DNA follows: TGTGCCAGCAGCTTAACACAGGGCTGGGAGACCCAGTACTTC. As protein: CASSLTQGWETQYF.